This TCR beta chain was profiled in a study of cytomegalovirus exposure and HLA in healthy donors. The CDR3 covers 14 residues. Germline V CDR1 and CDR2: SGHAT, FQNNGV. V was shortened by 5 bases and J by 2 bases, with 13 bases between the two germline ends. PCR amplification relied on 60 Vbeta primers (plus 13 Jbeta primers). Method: immunoSEQ multiplex PCR; TCRdb's copy keeps in-frame clones and lacks some. The repertoire holds approximately 190,000 clones, with around 83% as singletons. Notes on the study in general: An assumption of roughly uniform sequencing depth across donors underlay the presence/absence analyses.

In the case of this clone: The antigen remains unidentified.

Likely unrecorded immune exposures existed in these nominally healthy donors. This TCR was sampled from a man between 40 and 49 years old in good health and CMV-seropositive. Sequencing was performed on PBMCs. This chain links TRBV11-2 with TRBJ2-7, with D possibly matching TRBD1 (5 bases). The CDR3 protein is CASSRSEQAYEQYF. The DNA for the CDR3 is TGTGCCAGCAGCCGCTCGGAACAGGCCTACGAGCAGTACTTC.